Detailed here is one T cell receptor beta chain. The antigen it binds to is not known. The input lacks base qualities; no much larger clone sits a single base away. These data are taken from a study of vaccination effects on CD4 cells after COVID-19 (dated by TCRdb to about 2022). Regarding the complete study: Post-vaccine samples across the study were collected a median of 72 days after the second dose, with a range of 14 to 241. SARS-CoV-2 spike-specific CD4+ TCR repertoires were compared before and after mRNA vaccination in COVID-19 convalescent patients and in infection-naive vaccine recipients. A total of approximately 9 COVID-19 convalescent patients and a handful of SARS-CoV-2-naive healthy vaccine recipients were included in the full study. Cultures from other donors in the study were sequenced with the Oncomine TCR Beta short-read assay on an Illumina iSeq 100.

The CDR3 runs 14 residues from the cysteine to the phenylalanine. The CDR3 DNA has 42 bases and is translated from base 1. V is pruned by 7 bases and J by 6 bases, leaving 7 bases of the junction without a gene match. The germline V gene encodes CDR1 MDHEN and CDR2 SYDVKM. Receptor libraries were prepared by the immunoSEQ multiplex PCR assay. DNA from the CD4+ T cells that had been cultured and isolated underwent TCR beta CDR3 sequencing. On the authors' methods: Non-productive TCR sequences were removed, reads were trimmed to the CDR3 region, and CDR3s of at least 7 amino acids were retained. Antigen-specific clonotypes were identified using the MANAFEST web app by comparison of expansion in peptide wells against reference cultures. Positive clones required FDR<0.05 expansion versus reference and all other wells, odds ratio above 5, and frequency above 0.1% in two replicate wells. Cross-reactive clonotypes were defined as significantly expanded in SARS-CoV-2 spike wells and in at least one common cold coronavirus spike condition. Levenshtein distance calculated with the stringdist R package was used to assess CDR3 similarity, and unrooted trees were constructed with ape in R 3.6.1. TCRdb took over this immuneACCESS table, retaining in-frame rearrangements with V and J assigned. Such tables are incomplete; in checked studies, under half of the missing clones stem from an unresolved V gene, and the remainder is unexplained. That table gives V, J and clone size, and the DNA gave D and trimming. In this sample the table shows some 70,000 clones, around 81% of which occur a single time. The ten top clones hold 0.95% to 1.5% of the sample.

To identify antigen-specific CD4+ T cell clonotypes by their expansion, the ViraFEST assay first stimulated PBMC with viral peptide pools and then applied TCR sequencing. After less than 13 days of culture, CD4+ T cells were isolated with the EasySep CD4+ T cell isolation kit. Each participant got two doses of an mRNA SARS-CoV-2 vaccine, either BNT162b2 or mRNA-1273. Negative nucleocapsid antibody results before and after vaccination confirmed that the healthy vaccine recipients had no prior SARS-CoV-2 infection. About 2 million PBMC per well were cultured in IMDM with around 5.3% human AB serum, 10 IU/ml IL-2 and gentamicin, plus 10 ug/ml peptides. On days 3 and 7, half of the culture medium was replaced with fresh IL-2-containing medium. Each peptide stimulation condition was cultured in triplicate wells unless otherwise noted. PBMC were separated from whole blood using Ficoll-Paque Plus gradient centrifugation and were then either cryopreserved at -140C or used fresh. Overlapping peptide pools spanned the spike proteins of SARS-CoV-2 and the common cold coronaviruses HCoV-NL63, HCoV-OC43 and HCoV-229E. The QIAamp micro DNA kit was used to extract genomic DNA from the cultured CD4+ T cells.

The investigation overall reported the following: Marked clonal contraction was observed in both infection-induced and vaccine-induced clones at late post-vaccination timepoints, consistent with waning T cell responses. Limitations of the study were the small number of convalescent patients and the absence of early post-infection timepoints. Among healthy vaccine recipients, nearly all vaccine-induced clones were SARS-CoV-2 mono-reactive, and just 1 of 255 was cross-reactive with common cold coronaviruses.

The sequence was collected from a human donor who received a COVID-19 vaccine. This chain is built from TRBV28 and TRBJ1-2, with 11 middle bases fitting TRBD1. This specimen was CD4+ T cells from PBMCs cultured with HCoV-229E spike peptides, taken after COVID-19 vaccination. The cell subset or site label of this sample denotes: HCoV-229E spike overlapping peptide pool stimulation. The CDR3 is CASNRDRGIHGYTF. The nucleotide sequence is TGTGCCAGCAACCGGGACAGGGGGATCCATGGCTACACCTTC.